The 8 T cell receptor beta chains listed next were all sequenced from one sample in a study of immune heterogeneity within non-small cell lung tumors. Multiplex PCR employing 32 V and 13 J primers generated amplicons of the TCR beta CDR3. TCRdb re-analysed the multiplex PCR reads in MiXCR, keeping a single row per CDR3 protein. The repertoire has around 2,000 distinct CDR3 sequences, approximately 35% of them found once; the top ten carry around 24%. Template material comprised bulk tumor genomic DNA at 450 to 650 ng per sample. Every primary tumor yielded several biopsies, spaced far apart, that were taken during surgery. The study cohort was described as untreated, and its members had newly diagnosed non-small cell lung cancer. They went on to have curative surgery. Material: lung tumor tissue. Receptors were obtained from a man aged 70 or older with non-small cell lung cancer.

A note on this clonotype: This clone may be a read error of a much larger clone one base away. The CDR3 DNA reads TGTGCCAGCAACTTTTCCCCCGAGACAGGGGACTATGGCTACACCTTC. As protein: CASNFSPETGDYGYTF. The chain links TRBV9 to TRBJ1-2; TRBD1 matches 8 bases. V was clipped by 6 bases and J by 3 bases; unmatched bases: 13. The CDR3 length is 16 residues. Germline CDR1 is SGDLS and CDR2 is YYNGEE.

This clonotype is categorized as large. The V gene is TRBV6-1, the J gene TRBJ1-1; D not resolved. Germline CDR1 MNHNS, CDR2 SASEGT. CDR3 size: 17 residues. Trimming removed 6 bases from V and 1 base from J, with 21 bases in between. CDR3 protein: CASSCPPVPDPNTEAFF. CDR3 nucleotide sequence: TGTGCCAGCAGCTGCCCTCCCGTACCGGACCCGAACACTGAAGCTTTCTTT.

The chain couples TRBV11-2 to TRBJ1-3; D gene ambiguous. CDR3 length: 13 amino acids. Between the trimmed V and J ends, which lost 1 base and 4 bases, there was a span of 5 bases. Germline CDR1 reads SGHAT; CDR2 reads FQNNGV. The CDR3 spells CASSLGWGNTIYF. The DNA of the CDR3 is TGTGCCAGCAGCTTAGGGTGGGGAAACACCATATATTTT. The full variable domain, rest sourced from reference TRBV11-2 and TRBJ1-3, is EAGVAQSPRYKIIEKRQSVAFWCNPISGHATLYWYQQILGQGPKLLIQFQNNGVVDDSQLPKDRFSAERLKGVDSTLKIQPAKLEDSAVYLCASSLGWGNTIYFGEGSWLTVV.

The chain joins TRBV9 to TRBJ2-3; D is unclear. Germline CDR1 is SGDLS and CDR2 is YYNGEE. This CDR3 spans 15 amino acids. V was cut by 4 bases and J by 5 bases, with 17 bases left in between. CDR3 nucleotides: TGTGCCAGCAGCCCAGCTACTGGGATCTTAGATACGCAGTATTTT. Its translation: CASSPATGILDTQYF.

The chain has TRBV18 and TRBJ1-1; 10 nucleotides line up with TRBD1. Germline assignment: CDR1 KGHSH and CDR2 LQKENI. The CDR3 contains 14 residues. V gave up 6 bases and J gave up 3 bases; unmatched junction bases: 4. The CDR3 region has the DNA TGTGCCAGCTCCCGACAGGGGGCCGACACTGAAGCTTTCTTT. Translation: CASSRQGADTEAFF.

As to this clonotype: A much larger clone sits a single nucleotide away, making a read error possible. The CDR3 sequence: CSVGGAGELFF. CDR3 nucleotides: TGCAGCGTTGGGGGGGCCGGGGAGCTGTTTTTT. The chain couples TRBV29-1 to TRBJ2-2; TRBD2 is a possible D gene (6 bases). The V end was cut by 4 bases, the J end by 6 bases, with 6 bases between. CDR3 length: 11 amino acids. Per germline, CDR1 SQVTM and CDR2 ANQGSEA.

The CDR3 protein is CASSLDTFYGYTF. DNA for the CDR3: TGCGCCAGCAGCTTGGACACCTTCTATGGCTACACCTTC. The chain links TRBV5-1 to TRBJ1-2, with D uncertain. The CDR3 loop spans 13 amino acids. V was cut by 0 bases and J by 4 bases, with 7 bases left in between. Per germline, CDR1 SGHRS and CDR2 YFSETQ. Full variable domain (remainder filled in from reference TRBV5-1 and TRBJ1-2): KAGVTQTPRYLIKTRGQQVTLSCSPISGHRSVSWYQQTPGQGLQFLFEYFSETQRNKGNFPGRFSGRQFSNSRSEMNVSTLELGDSALYLCASSLDTFYGYTFGSGTRLTVV.

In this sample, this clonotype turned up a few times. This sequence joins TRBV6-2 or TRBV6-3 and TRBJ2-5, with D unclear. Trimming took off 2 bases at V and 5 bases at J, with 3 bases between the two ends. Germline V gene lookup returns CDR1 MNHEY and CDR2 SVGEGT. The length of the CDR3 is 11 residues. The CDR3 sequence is CASSYEETQYF. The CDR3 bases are TGTGCCAGCAGTTACGAGGAGACCCAGTACTTC.